These 18 T cell receptor beta chains originate from one sample sequenced in a study of CD8+ T cells in alopecia areata. Extracted RNA was reverse transcribed, and the resulting cDNA served as sequencing template. The table came from immunoSEQ multiplex PCR; TCRdb's copy has only in-frame clones and leaves some out. The sample includes almost 250,000 clones, 65% to 70% seen only once; the top ten take 1% to 1.5%. Sequenced material: CD4+ T cells sorted from blood, taken at week 0. Every receptor here comes from a human donor with alopecia areata.

This chain joins TRBV2 and TRBJ2-3, with 8 bases aligning to TRBD1. Germline V gives CDR1 SNHLY, CDR2 FYNNEI. The J segment lost 2 bases and the V segment lost 10 bases, leaving 8 bases of the junction unmatched. The CDR3 extends over 14 amino acids. The CDR3 DNA is TGTGCCACGGTCAGGGGGCCGGACACAGATACGCAGTATTTT. Protein: CATVRGPDTDTQYF.

This clone has just a few counts. The CDR3: CASSPGGAQYF. CDR3 nucleotides: TGTGCCAGCAGCCCTGGTGGGGCGCAGTATTTT. V and J are TRBV7-2 and TRBJ2-3; D ambiguous. Trimming took off 5 bases at V and 10 bases at J, with 10 bases between the two ends. This CDR3 has 11 residues. Germline V gene data show CDR1 as SGHTA and CDR2 as FQGNSA.

The chain couples TRBV5-1 to TRBJ2-2; D tentatively fits TRBD1 or TRBD2 (5 bases each). Deletions cut 6 bases from V and 0 bases from J, with 15 bases between. CDR1 is SGHRS, CDR2 YFSETQ, per germline. CDR3 length equals 16 residues. CDR3 residues: CASTQIGTANTGELFF. As DNA, the CDR3 is TGCGCCAGCACCCAGATTGGGACGGCGAACACCGGGGAGCTGTTTTTT.

This chain links TRBV25-1 with TRBJ1-4, with D maybe TRBD1 (5 bases). The CDR3 contains 14 residues. Germline values: CDR1 MGHDK, CDR2 SYGVNS. V shed 4 bases and J shed 8 bases, with 14 bases lying between them. The CDR3 sequence is CASSGWDPAEKLFF. In DNA form, the CDR3 reads TGTGCCAGCAGTGGTTGGGACCCGGCGGAAAAACTGTTTTTT. The variable domain in full, completed from reference TRBV25-1 and TRBJ1-4, reads EADIYQTPRYLVIGTGKKITLECSQTMGHDKMYWYQQDPGMELHLIHYSYGVNSTEKGDLSSESTVSRIRTEHFPLTLESARPSHTSQYLCASSGWDPAEKLFFGSGTQLSVL.

The V gene is TRBV19, the J gene TRBJ2-3; 7 bases line up with TRBD2. The CDR3 contains 14 residues. J lost 2 bases, V lost 6 bases, and 5 bases had no gene match. The germline CDR1 and CDR2 sequences are LNHDA and SQIVND (reference sequence). The CDR3 DNA is TGTGCCAGTAGCTTCGGACTAGTCACAGATACGCAGTATTTT. This encodes CASSFGLVTDTQYF.

This clone was seen a few times. V and J are TRBV7-9 and TRBJ2-7; unclear D gene. This CDR3 has 15 amino acids. V lost 2 bases to trimming and J lost 6 bases, with 17 bases between them. The V gene's germline CDR1 is SEHNR and CDR2 FQNEAQ (reference sequence). The CDR3 DNA is TGTGCCAGCAGCTTACATGAAAATCCCCTGGGCGAGCAGTACTTC. It yields the protein CASSLHENPLGEQYF. Full variable domain (remainder filled in from reference TRBV7-9 and TRBJ2-7): DTGVSQNPRHKITKRGQNVTFRCDPISEHNRLYWYRQTLGQGPEFLTYFQNEAQLEKSRLLSDRFSAERPKGSFSTLEIQRTEQGDSAMYLCASSLHENPLGEQYFGPGTRLTVT.

This clone was detected a few times. The chain is built from TRBV29-1 and TRBJ2-5; D may be TRBD1 (5 bases). Trimming left V 3 bases short and J 5 bases short, with 13 bases between. Germline assignment: CDR1 SQVTM and CDR2 ANQGSEA. The CDR3 has 13 amino acids. As DNA, the CDR3 is TGCAGCGTTGAGGCAGGGTTACGGGAGACCCAGTACTTC. Amino acids: CSVEAGLRETQYF.

This clone turned up a few times. This chain links TRBV30 with TRBJ2-1; tentative D call: TRBD1 (6 bases). Germline lookup yields CDR1 GTSNPN and CDR2 SVGIG (reference sequence). V lost 3 bases, J lost 7 bases, and 13 bases lay in between. CDR3 size: 13 residues. CDR3 sequence reads: CAWSRDIRNEQFF. The CDR3 bases are TGTGCCTGGAGCAGGGACATACGGAATGAGCAGTTCTTC.

The CDR3 sequence is CASSEYPDITDTQYF. The CDR3 DNA reads TGTGCCAGCAGTGAATATCCAGATATTACAGATACGCAGTATTTT. The chain recombines TRBV25-1 with TRBJ2-3, with no clear D. This CDR3 has 15 amino acids. Germline V gene data show CDR1 as MGHDK and CDR2 as SYGVNS. Trimming removed 0 bases from V and 3 bases from J, with 10 bases in between.

The chain joins TRBV12-5 to TRBJ2-2; D is possibly TRBD1 (6 bases). This CDR3 comprises 16 residues. Germline V lookup: CDR1 LGHNT, CDR2 FRNRAP. V dropped 2 bases and J dropped 1 base, with 11 bases sitting between them. In DNA, the CDR3 is TGTGCTAGTGGTTTGCCGCAAGGGGGGAACACCGGGGAGCTGTTTTTT. Translated: CASGLPQGGNTGELFF.

The chain has TRBV29-1 and TRBJ2-7; the D gene is possibly TRBD2 (6 bases). The germline CDR1 and CDR2 sequences are SQVTM and ANQGSEA. Trimming took off 4 bases at V and 2 bases at J, with 12 bases between the two ends. The CDR3 totals 13 residues. In nucleotides, the CDR3 is TGCAGCGTTGGCTCCGGGACTCCCTACGAGCAGTACTTC. Translation gives CSVGSGTPYEQYF.

V usage is TRBV29-1 and J usage is TRBJ2-1; D possibly corresponds to TRBD1 (6 bases). CDR1 is SQVTM and CDR2 is ANQGSEA in the germline V gene. This CDR3 comprises 14 residues. Trimming shortened V by 6 bases and J by 8 bases, and 20 bases separated the two germline ends. The CDR3 DNA reads TGCAGCGTATCGACAGGATCCTTTGGGTATGAGCAGTTCTTC. Its protein is CSVSTGSFGYEQFF.

V is TRBV25-1 and J is TRBJ1-4; weak D call: TRBD1 (6 bases). Germline V gene data show CDR1 as MGHDK and CDR2 as SYGVNS. The ends were cut back, 3 bases at V and 4 bases at J, with 12 bases in the middle. The CDR3 extends over 15 amino acids. The CDR3 nucleotides read TGTGCCAGCAGTGACAGACAGGCTTATAATGAAAAACTGTTTTTT. Protein product: CASSDRQAYNEKLFF.

V and J are TRBV25-1 and TRBJ1-1; the D gene is possibly TRBD1 (5 bases). The CDR3 length is 13 residues. In germline, CDR1 is MGHDK, CDR2 SYGVNS. V was shortened by 6 bases and J by 12 bases, with 20 bases between the two germline ends. Here the CDR3 DNA reads TGTGCCAGCAGATCGACGGGGGAGCCTTCGACTTTCTTT. Translation gives CASRSTGEPSTFF.

The V gene is TRBV6-5, the J gene TRBJ2-1; 9 nucleotides line up with TRBD1. V shed 6 bases and J 6 bases; nucleotides not matched to a gene: 9. The CDR3 is made up of 15 amino acids. Germline CDR1 and CDR2: MNHEY and SVGAGI. CDR3 sequence: CASRPGTGMSNEQFF. The DNA for the CDR3 is TGTGCCAGCAGGCCCGGGACAGGGATGTCCAATGAGCAGTTCTTC.

This clone was seen more than once but under ten times. The gene calls are TRBV6-5 and TRBJ1-6; no definite D call. Germline lookup yields CDR1 MNHEY and CDR2 SVGAGI. This CDR3 spans 13 amino acids. V lost 2 bases, J lost 6 bases, and 5 bases lay in between. The chain's CDR3 is CASSYMGNSPLHF. CDR3 DNA sequence: TGTGCCAGCAGTTACATGGGTAATTCACCCCTCCACTTT.

The chain uses TRBV29-1 and TRBJ2-1, with 8 bases matching TRBD2. The germline gives CDR1 SQVTM, CDR2 ANQGSEA. The CDR3 covers 16 residues. With 4 bases clipped from V and 8 bases from J, the junction kept 16 bases outside the gene matches. DNA for the CDR3: TGCAGCGTTGGCCCCCGAGCGGGGGTCCAAAAGCATGAGCAGTTCTTC. This gives the protein CSVGPRAGVQKHEQFF.

The chain couples TRBV29-1 to TRBJ1-1; D is ambiguous. The CDR3 is made up of 14 amino acids. Germline V lookup: CDR1 SQVTM, CDR2 ANQGSEA. V dropped 5 bases and J dropped 1 base, with 14 bases sitting between them. CDR3 nucleotides: TGCAGCGTTCGTCAAGGACGTACGAACACTGAAGCTTTCTTT. This codes for CSVRQGRTNTEAFF. Supplemented by reference TRBV29-1 and TRBJ1-1, the full variable domain reads SAVISQKPSRDICQRGTSLTIQCQVDSQVTMMFWYRQQPGQSLTLIATANQGSEATYESGFVIDKFPISRPNLTFSTLTVSNMSPEDSSIYLCSVRQGRTNTEAFFGQGTRLTVV.